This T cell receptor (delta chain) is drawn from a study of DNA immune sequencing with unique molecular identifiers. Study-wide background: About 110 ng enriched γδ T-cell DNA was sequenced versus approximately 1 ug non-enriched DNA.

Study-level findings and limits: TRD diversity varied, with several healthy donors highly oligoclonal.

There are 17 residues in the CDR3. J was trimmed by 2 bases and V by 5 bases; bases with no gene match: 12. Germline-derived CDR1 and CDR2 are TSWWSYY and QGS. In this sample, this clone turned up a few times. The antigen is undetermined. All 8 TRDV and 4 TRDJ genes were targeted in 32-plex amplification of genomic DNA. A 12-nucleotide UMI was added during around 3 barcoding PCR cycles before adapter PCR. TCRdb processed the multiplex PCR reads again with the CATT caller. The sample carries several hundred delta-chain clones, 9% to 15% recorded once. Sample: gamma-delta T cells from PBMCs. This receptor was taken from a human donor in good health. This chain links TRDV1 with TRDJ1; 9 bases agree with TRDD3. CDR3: CALGPGGGDTETDKLIF. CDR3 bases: TGTGCTCTTGGGCCGGGGGGTGGGGATACGGAAACCGATAAACTCATCTTT.